This entry lists 5 T cell receptor beta chains sequenced from one sample in a study of blood T cells in healthy people across ages. The authors ran a second PCR of about 7 to 11 cycles using a sample-barcoded 5' primer and a J-beta primer mix. In TCRdb, the 5' RACE reads were re-called with MiXCR into one record per CDR3 protein. Here the sample spans around 2 million distinct CDR3 sequences, approximately 40% being singletons. Sample: blood. Receptors were obtained from a human donor in good health.

The chain combines TRBV4-2 with TRBJ2-7; D remains ambiguous. V gave up 4 bases and J gave up 0 bases, with 19 bases separating them. Germline V lookup: CDR1 LGHNA, CDR2 YNFKEQ. This CDR3 comprises 17 residues. CDR3 coding DNA: TGTGCCAGCAGCCCCCTTAGTGGCGTCCGTCGCTCCTACGAGCAGTACTTC. Its protein is CASSPLSGVRRSYEQYF.

The chain couples TRBV2 to TRBJ1-6; TRBD1 matches 9 bases. The CDR3 length is 15 residues. V trimming: 5 bases; J trimming: 7 bases; junction bases outside the gene matches: 6. Germline-derived CDR1 and CDR2 are SNHLY and FYNNEI. The CDR3 protein is CASSPPGQGNSPLHF. The DNA for the CDR3 is TGTGCCAGCAGTCCACCGGGACAGGGCAATTCACCCCTCCACTTT.

This clonotype was picked up a small number of times. The chain carries TRBV12-3 or TRBV12-4 and TRBJ2-5; unclear D gene. The CDR3 is made up of 13 amino acids. V lost 4 bases, J lost 5 bases, and 11 bases lay in between. DNA of the CDR3: TGTGCCAGCAGTTCCGGCGCCTTGGAGACCCAGTACTTC. Translating gives CASSSGALETQYF.

The chain is built from TRBV7-3 and TRBJ2-1, with 7 bases matching TRBD2. The CDR3 sequence is 15 residues long. J gave up 7 bases and V 5 bases, and 11 bases lay outside the gene matches. Germline CDR1 SGHTA, CDR2 FQGTGA. Written as DNA, the CDR3 is TGTGCCAGCAGCCCAGGAGCGGGGCTTGGGAATGAGCAGTTCTTC. Translation gives CASSPGAGLGNEQFF.

The chain has TRBV28 and TRBJ1-1; 12 positions agree with TRBD1. Germline CDR1 reads MDHEN; CDR2 reads SYDVKM. This CDR3 has 13 residues. Trimming removed 5 bases from V and 13 bases from J; junction bases left unmatched: 8. The CDR3 is CASSRDRGQRDFF. DNA for the CDR3: TGTGCCAGCAGTCGGGACAGGGGGCAGCGAGATTTCTTT.